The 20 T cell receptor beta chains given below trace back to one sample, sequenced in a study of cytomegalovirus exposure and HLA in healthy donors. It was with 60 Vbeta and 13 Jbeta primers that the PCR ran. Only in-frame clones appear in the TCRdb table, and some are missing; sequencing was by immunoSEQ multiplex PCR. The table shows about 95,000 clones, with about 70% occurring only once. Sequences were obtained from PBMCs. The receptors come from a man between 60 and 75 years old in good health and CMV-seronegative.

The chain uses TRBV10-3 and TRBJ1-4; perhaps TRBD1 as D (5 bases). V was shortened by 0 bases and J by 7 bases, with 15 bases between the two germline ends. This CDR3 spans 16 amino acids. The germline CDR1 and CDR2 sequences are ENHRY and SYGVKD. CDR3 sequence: CAISESMQGRGEKLFF. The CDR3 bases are TGTGCCATCAGTGAGTCGATGCAGGGCCGTGGTGAAAAACTGTTTTTT.

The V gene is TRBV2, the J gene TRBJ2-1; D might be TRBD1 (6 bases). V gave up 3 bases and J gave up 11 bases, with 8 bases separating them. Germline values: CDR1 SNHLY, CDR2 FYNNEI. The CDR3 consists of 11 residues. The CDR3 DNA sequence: TGTGCCAGCAGTGACAGGGGTAAGCAGTTCTTC. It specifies CASSDRGKQFF.

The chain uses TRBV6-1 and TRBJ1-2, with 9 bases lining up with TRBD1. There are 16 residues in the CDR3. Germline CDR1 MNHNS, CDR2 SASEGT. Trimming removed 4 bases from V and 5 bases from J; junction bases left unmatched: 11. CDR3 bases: TGTGCCAGCAGTGTAGTCCGGGACAGGGCGAGGTATGGCTACACCTTC. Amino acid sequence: CASSVVRDRARYGYTF.

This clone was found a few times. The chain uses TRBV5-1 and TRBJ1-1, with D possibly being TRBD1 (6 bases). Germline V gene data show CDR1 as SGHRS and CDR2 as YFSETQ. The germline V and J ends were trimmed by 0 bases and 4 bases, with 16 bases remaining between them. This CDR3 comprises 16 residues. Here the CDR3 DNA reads TGCGCCAGCAGCTTGGTAGAAACAGGGTATTTCACTGAAGCTTTCTTT. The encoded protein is CASSLVETGYFTEAFF.

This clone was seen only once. The CDR3 DNA sequence: TGTGCCTGGAGTGTGGGTGACAGCCCGAACACTGAAGCTTTCTTT. The encoded protein is CAWSVGDSPNTEAFF. This chain joins TRBV30 and TRBJ1-1, with D possibly matching TRBD1 (5 bases). The CDR3 runs 15 residues. Looked up from germline, CDR1 is GTSNPN and CDR2 is SVGIG (reference sequence). Trimming stripped 0 bases from V and 1 base from J, with 12 bases between.

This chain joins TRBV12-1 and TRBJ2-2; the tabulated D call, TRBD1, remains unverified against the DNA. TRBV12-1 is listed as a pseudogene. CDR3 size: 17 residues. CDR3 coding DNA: TGTGCCAGCAGCTCCCGTTGCTTCGGGACAGTGACCGGGGAGCTGTTTTTT. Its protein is CASSSRCFGTVTGELFF.

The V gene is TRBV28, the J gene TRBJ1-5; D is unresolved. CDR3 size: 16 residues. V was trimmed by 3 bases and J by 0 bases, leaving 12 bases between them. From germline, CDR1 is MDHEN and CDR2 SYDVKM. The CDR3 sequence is CASSFAGGLSNQPQHF. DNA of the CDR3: TGTGCCAGCAGTTTCGCGGGTGGGCTTAGCAATCAGCCCCAGCATTTT.

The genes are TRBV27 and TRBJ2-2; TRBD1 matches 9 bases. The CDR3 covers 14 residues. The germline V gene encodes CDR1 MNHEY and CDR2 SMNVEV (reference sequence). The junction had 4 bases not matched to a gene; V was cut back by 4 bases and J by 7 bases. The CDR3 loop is CASSSWTGVGELFF. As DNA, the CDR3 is TGTGCCAGCAGTTCATGGACAGGGGTCGGGGAGCTGTTTTTT.

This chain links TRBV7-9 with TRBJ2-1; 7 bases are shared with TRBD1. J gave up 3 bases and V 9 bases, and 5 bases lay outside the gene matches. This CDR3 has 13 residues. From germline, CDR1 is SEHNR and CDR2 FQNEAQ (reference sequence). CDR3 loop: CASTRDSYNEQFF. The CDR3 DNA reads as TGTGCCAGTACCCGGGACAGCTACAATGAGCAGTTCTTC.

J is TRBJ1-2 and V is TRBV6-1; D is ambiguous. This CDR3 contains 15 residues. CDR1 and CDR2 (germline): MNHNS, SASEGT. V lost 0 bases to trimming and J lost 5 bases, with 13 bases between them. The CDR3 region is CASSEAGLGPYGYTF. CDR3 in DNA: TGTGCCAGCAGTGAAGCAGGTCTAGGCCCTTATGGCTACACCTTC.

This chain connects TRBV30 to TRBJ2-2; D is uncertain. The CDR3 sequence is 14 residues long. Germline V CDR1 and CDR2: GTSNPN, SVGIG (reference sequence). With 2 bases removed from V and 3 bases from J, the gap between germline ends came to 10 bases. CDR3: CAWSSNRYTGELFF. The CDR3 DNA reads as TGTGCCTGGAGTTCAAACAGATACACCGGGGAGCTGTTTTTT.

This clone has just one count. CDR3 loop: CASSDASGSGELFF. The CDR3 DNA reads TGTGCCAGCAGTGACGCTAGCGGATCCGGGGAGCTGTTTTTT. V usage is TRBV6-1 and J usage is TRBJ2-2; 7 bases match TRBD2. Germline loops: CDR1 MNHNS, CDR2 SASEGT. This CDR3 is 14 amino acids long. V lost 3 bases to trimming and J lost 6 bases; unmatched junction nucleotides: 4.

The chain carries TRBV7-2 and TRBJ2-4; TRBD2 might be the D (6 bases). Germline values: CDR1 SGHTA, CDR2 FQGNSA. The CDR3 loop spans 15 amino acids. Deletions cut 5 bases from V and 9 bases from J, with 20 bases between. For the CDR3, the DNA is TGTGCCAGCAGCCCTACTCGGGGTACGGAGGGCATTCAGTACTTC. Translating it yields CASSPTRGTEGIQYF.

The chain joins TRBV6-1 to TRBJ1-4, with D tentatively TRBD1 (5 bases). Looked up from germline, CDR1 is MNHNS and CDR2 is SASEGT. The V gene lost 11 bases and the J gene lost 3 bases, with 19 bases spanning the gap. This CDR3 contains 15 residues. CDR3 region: CAGGGRGVANEKLFF. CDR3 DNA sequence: TGTGCCGGGGGGGGTCGGGGCGTGGCTAATGAAAAACTGTTTTTT.

CDR3 bases: TGTGCCAGCAGCTTGGCCGGGGAGACCCAGTACTTC. Its translation is CASSLAGETQYF. The chain recombines TRBV7-9 with TRBJ2-5, with unresolved D. From germline, CDR1 is SEHNR and CDR2 FQNEAQ (reference sequence). CDR3 length: 12 amino acids. V was shortened by 3 bases and J by 5 bases, with 7 bases between the two germline ends.

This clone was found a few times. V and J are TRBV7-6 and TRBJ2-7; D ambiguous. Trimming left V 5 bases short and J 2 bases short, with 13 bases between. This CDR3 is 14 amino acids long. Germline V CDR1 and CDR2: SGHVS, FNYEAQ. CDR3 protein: CASSPRSDPYEQYF. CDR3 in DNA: TGTGCCAGCAGCCCTCGGAGCGACCCCTACGAGCAGTACTTC.

CDR3 amino acids: CASRTLTGPLTNEKLFF. CDR3 DNA sequence: TGTGCCAGCAGGACCTTGACAGGGCCCTTGACTAATGAAAAACTGTTTTTT. V and J are TRBV27 and TRBJ1-4; TRBD1 matches 7 bases. Germline lookup yields CDR1 MNHEY and CDR2 SMNVEV (reference sequence). CDR3 length: 17 residues. With V trimmed by 6 bases and J by 2 bases, 12 bases remained unmatched.

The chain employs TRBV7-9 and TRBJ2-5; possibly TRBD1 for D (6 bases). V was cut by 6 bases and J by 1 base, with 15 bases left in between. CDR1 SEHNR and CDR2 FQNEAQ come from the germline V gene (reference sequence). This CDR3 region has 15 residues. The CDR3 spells CASSSGRQAQETQYF. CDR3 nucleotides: TGTGCCAGCAGTTCTGGGCGACAGGCCCAAGAGACCCAGTACTTC.

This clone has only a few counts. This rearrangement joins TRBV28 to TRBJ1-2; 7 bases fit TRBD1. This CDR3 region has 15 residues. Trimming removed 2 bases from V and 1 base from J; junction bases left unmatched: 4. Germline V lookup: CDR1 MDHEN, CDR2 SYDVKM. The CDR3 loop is CASSLDREVNYGYTF. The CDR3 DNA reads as TGTGCCAGCAGTTTAGACAGGGAGGTTAACTATGGCTACACCTTC.

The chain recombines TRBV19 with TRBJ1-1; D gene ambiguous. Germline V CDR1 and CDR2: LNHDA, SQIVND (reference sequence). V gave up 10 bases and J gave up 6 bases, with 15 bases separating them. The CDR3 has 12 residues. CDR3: CATQSRLAEAFF. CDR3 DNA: TGTGCCACTCAGAGCAGGCTCGCTGAAGCTTTCTTT. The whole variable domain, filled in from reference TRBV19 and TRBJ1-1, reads DGGITQSPKYLFRKEGQNVTLSCEQNLNHDAMYWYRQDPGQGLRLIYYSQIVNDFQKGDIAEGYSVSREKKESFPLTVTSAQKNPTAFYLCATQSRLAEAFFGQGTRLTVV.